The sequence of this TCR beta chain was determined in a study of blood T cell repertoires in COVID-19 (TCRdb year 2020). Notes on the research overall: Samples from collaborators originated in the United States, Italy and Spain and spanned both the acute and convalescent phases of COVID-19. A freely available public database, intended as a resource for researchers studying the immune response to SARS-CoV-2, is where the repertoires were released. A de-identified subject ID, COVID-19 status, age in years and sex were almost always included in the sample metadata. The material from the prospective study consisted of cDNA or gDNA derived from T cells, B-cell-depleted T cells, or PBMCs. The dataset comprised deeply sampled blood TCRbeta repertoires from subjects exposed to, actively infected with, or recovered from COVID-19. Where available, HLA class I and class II types were obtained from metadata supplied by the sample provider rather than from assay-based typing. Samples were obtained from the ongoing ImmuneRACE study (first 160 participants) and from some 1,200 subjects provided by 6 global collaborators. Study-wide conclusions, independent of this receptor: How much clinical and demographic metadata was included differed by source and by participant, and the metadata was provided uncurated.

V and J are trimmed by 1 base and 14 bases, and the gene matches miss 14 bases of the junction. The germline V gene gives CDR1 as SGHDN and CDR2 as FVKESK. The CDR3 goes from the cysteine to the phenylalanine over 16 residues. Kept here is only the CDR3 DNA, which spans 48 bases and is read in frame from base 1. As regards this clone: Its antigen is not yet known. One base away there is no much larger clone; base qualities are not given.

Collaborating institutions collected whole blood in K2EDTA tubes following their own protocols. For TCRbeta analysis, collaborators shipped samples in one of three forms: frozen whole blood, isolated PBMCs, or DNA extracted from either of those sample types. TCRbeta CDR3 regions were amplified from genomic DNA by means of the immunoSEQ Assay, a bias-controlled multiplex PCR. The authors' pipeline ran thus. Within the assay, amplification of reference gene primers was used to estimate how many nucleated cells each sample contained. To quantify the absolute abundance of each unique TCRbeta CDR3 rearrangement, sequence reads were collapsed and filtered. For each sample, productive Simpson clonality was calculated as the square root of Simpson's diversity index across productive rearrangements. Held by TCRdb, this immuneACCESS table contains in-frame sequences only and omits some clones. Under half of the omission traces to an unresolved V gene where checked; the cause of the rest is unknown. The D gene and trimming were derived from the DNA, and the V and J assignments and clone size from that table. The sample table shows over 40,000 clones, and roughly 89% are seen once. Of the sample, about 2.7% is held by the ten largest clones.

Recombination linked TRBV14 to TRBJ2-3; 11 nucleotides in the junction match TRBD2. Input material: peripheral blood. This clonotype originated in a man at least 80 years old with acute or convalescent COVID-19. The CDR3: CASSQAASGGPRGMYF. The DNA is TGTGCCAGCAGCCAAGCGGCTAGCGGGGGGCCGCGGGGGATGTATTTT.